The clone carrying this TCR beta chain has only a few counts. Its antigen is not identified. The library targeted TCRbeta and was prepared with unique molecular identifiers. TCRdb re-analysed the PCR reads in MiXCR, keeping a single row per CDR3 protein. Counted here are 450,000 to 700,000 distinct CDR3 sequences, around 27% occurring once; the ten biggest clones make up 36%. The sample belongs to a study of T-cell reconstitution after alpha-beta-depleted transplantation in children. The study, taken as a whole, reports: High day-60 TCRbeta diversity in some patients came from surviving recipient T cells and thymic progenitors. Most T-cell counts and diversity one year after the transplant came from T cells that were newly produced. It was reported that alpha-beta T cells came from several hundred expanded graft clones (about two months after transplant).

The CDR3 is 15 amino acids. J lost 4 bases, V lost 8 bases, and 8 bases had no gene match. This clonotype was sampled from a boy under three years old with Wiskott-Aldrich syndrome, due to receive a stem cell transplant. V usage is TRBV12-3 or TRBV12-4 and J usage is TRBJ2-2; 9 bases match TRBD1. The input for sequencing was PBMCs, taken before TCRalphabeta/CD19-depleted stem cell transplant. The DNA of the CDR3 is TGTGCCAGCTCTTCACAGGGGGCTTGCACCGGGGAGCTGTTTTTT. Protein sequence: CASSSQGACTGELFF.